This paragraph reports one TCR beta chain. This sample stems from a study of blood T cell repertoires in COVID-19. Assay: immunoSEQ multiplex PCR; the TCRdb copy retains only in-frame clones and omits some. This table holds 250,000 to 350,000 clones, around 90% found once. CDR3 size: 16 residues. With 0 bases removed from V and 1 base from J, the gap between germline ends came to 14 bases. The germline V gene has CDR1 SGHRS and CDR2 YFSETQ. Material: peripheral blood. The TCR comes from a woman aged 40 to 50 who had recovered from COVID-19. This chain joins TRBV5-1 and TRBJ2-7, with D perhaps TRBD1 (6 bases). The CDR3 loop reads CASSLGGPGQSYEQYF. DNA for the CDR3: TGCGCCAGCAGCTTGGGGGGCCCGGGACAATCCTACGAGCAGTACTTC.